The 20 T cell receptor beta chains presented below share a single source sample, sequenced in a study of T cells in Graves' hyperthyroidism and ophthalmopathy. Authors of the study amplified TCR beta CDR3 regions from RNA transcripts. RT-PCR in the first round (using the HTBI primer set) targeted the TCR CDR3. MiXCR, run by TCRdb on the multiplex PCR reads, gives a single entry per CDR3 protein. The repertoire consists of some 350,000 distinct CDR3 sequences, with about 16% occurring once and the leading ten covering approximately 19%. The sample comprised blood. These TCRs come from a woman aged 60-70 years with Graves' ophthalmopathy.

This clonotype was seen at least ten times. The chain combines TRBV5-1 with TRBJ1-2, with TRBD1 matching over 7 bases. The germline V gene has CDR1 SGHRS and CDR2 YFSETQ. V lost 0 bases, J lost 2 bases, and 4 bases stayed unmatched. There are 15 residues in the CDR3. CDR3 residues: CASSLVAGGNYGYTF. In DNA form, the CDR3 reads TGCGCCAGCAGCTTGGTGGCAGGGGGAAACTATGGCTACACCTTC.

This clonotype occurred a few times. The V gene is TRBV9, the J gene TRBJ1-1; D gene ambiguous. CDR1 and CDR2 from the germline V gene are SGDLS and YYNGEE. The CDR3 is 14 residues long. Trimming stripped 4 bases from V and 1 base from J, with 11 bases between. This CDR3 is CASSPNGWNTEAFF. CDR3 sequence (DNA): TGTGCCAGCAGCCCGAACGGTTGGAACACTGAAGCTTTCTTT. Supplemented by reference TRBV9 and TRBJ1-1, the full variable domain reads DSGVTQTPKHLITATGQRVTLRCSPRSGDLSVYWYQQSLDQGLQFLIQYYNGEERAKGNILERFSAQQFPDLHSELNLSSLELGDSALYFCASSPNGWNTEAFFGQGTRLTVV.

This chain joins TRBV28 and TRBJ2-7; weak D call: TRBD2 (6 bases). With 7 bases removed from V and 3 bases from J, the gap between germline ends came to 16 bases. The CDR3 extends over 14 amino acids. The germline V gene encodes CDR1 MDHEN and CDR2 SYDVKM. The CDR3 spells CASTDGLSFYEQYF. In DNA, the CDR3 is TGTGCCAGCACCGATGGACTAAGCTTCTACGAGCAGTACTTC.

This clonotype came up a few times. The chain carries TRBV19 and TRBJ2-7; TRBD1 matches at 10 bases. This CDR3 contains 15 residues. Germline V gene data show CDR1 as LNHDA and CDR2 as SQIVND (reference sequence). The V segment lost 5 bases and the J segment 3 bases; nucleotides outside the gene matches: 7. In DNA form, the CDR3 reads TGTGCCAGTAGTGCATGGACAGGGGGTGACTACGAGCAGTACTTC. Its translation: CASSAWTGGDYEQYF.

This clonotype was detected only a few times. The chain is built from TRBV7-2 and TRBJ1-4, with D unclear. Germline loops: CDR1 SGHTA, CDR2 FQGNSA. There are 15 residues in the CDR3. The ends were cut back, 1 base at V and 8 bases at J, with 14 bases in the middle. The CDR3 loop reads CASSLGASPWEKLFF. The CDR3 DNA is TGTGCCAGCAGCTTAGGGGCCAGCCCCTGGGAAAAACTGTTTTTT.

Many counts were recorded for this clonotype. J is TRBJ2-1 and V is TRBV7-2, with D perhaps matching TRBD1 (5 bases). The CDR3 has 14 residues. V was clipped by 5 bases and J by 6 bases, with 14 bases between them. Germline assignment: CDR1 SGHTA and CDR2 FQGNSA. The CDR3: CASSLSRQRNEQFF. CDR3 coding DNA: TGTGCCAGCAGCCTTTCCCGACAGCGCAATGAGCAGTTCTTC.

The chain combines TRBV29-1 with TRBJ2-3; 7 bases map to TRBD2. This CDR3 has 11 residues. Germline CDR1 reads SQVTM; CDR2 reads ANQGSEA. The CDR3 sequence: CGSGNTDTQYF. The CDR3 DNA follows: TGCGGAAGCGGGAATACAGATACGCAGTATTTT.

This clonotype was seen ten or more times. The chain combines TRBV6-5 with TRBJ2-5, with a possible D match to TRBD1 (5 bases). CDR1 and CDR2 from the germline V gene are MNHEY and SVGAGI. V was clipped by 2 bases and J by 2 bases, with 18 bases between them. CDR3 length: 17 amino acids. The CDR3 sequence: CASSYAAGPTAQETQYF. The DNA for the CDR3 is TGTGCCAGCAGTTACGCGGCAGGGCCCACAGCACAAGAGACCCAGTACTTC.

This clonotype came up many times. The chain uses TRBV28 and TRBJ1-5; D not certain. The V gene lost 4 bases and the J gene lost 0 bases, with 7 bases spanning the gap. Germline V lookup: CDR1 MDHEN, CDR2 SYDVKM. CDR3 length equals 14 residues. Here the CDR3 DNA reads TGTGCCAGCAGTTGGGGTTATAGCAATCAGCCCCAGCATTTT. This codes for CASSWGYSNQPQHF.

The chain has TRBV9 and TRBJ2-3; D not resolved. Germline CDR1 reads SGDLS; CDR2 reads YYNGEE. The V and J ends lost 3 bases and 4 bases respectively, with 6 bases between them. The CDR3 has 12 amino acids. Here the CDR3 DNA reads TGTGCCAGCAGCGGCAATTCAGATACGCAGTATTTT. Its protein is CASSGNSDTQYF.

This clonotype was seen at least ten times. The genes are TRBV11-2 and TRBJ2-3; possible D gene TRBD1, 6 bases. Germline V gene lookup returns CDR1 SGHAT and CDR2 FQNNGV. V dropped 6 bases and J dropped 1 base, with 14 bases sitting between them. The CDR3 sequence is 15 residues long. The CDR3 is CASSLQGWGTDTQYF. The CDR3 nucleotides are TGTGCCAGCAGTCTACAGGGTTGGGGCACAGATACGCAGTATTTT.

This clonotype has just a few counts. The gene calls are TRBV12-3 or TRBV12-4 and TRBJ2-7, with 7 bases matching TRBD2. CDR3 size: 15 residues. The ends lost 7 bases at V and 7 bases at J; junction bases unmatched: 16. The DNA for the CDR3 is TGTGCCAGCAACCTGGGAGGGGTAGGTGCGGGAGAGCAGTACTTC. Translated: CASNLGGVGAGEQYF.

For this clonotype: Relative to the germline gene, one junction end is altered; a read error may explain this. This chain links TRBV2 with TRBJ1-5; TRBD1 is a possible D gene (6 bases). The germline V gene encodes CDR1 SNHLY and CDR2 FYNNEI. The CDR3 has 14 amino acids. The CDR3 region is CTSREYRVNQPQHF. As DNA, the CDR3 is TGTACCAGCAGAGAATACAGGGTAAATCAGCCCCAGCATTTT.

The chain is built from TRBV6-1 and TRBJ2-1; D unresolved. Trimming pared 4 bases from V and 9 bases from J, leaving 7 bases between. Germline V gene data show CDR1 as MNHNS and CDR2 as SASEGT. The CDR3 is 11 amino acids. The CDR3 spells CASSAKAEQFF. CDR3 DNA sequence: TGTGCCAGCAGTGCCAAGGCTGAGCAGTTCTTC.

There are many counts of this clonotype. The rearrangement uses TRBV28 and TRBJ2-1, with D maybe TRBD1 (6 bases). V was trimmed by 3 bases and J by 7 bases, leaving 7 bases between them. This CDR3 has 12 amino acids. Per germline, CDR1 MDHEN and CDR2 SYDVKM. In DNA, the CDR3 is TGTGCCAGCAGTTTCCAGGGGAATGAGCAGTTCTTC. It specifies CASSFQGNEQFF. Using reference TRBV28 and TRBJ2-1 for the parts outside the CDR3, the full variable domain is DVKVTQSSRYLVKRTGEKVFLECVQDMDHENMFWYRQDPGLGLRLIYFSYDVKMKEKGDIPEGYSVSREKKERFSLILESASTNQTSMYLCASSFQGNEQFFGPGTRLTVL.

This clonotype was seen many times. A much larger clone sits a single nucleotide away, making a read error possible. V is TRBV7-9 and J is TRBJ2-7, with 10 nucleotides matching TRBD1. The junction had 4 bases not matched to a gene; V was cut back by 5 bases and J by 3 bases. Germline CDR1 is SEHNR and CDR2 is FQNEAQ (reference sequence). The CDR3 loop spans 14 amino acids. CDR3 DNA sequence: TGTGCCAGCAGCCTCCGGGACAGGGGCTACGAGCAGTACTTC. This sequence encodes CASSLRDRGYEQYF.

This clonotype was seen ten or more times. V gene TRBV15 combines with J gene TRBJ1-4; tentative D call: TRBD1 (5 bases). Germline V gene data show CDR1 as LNHNV and CDR2 as YYDKDF (reference sequence). This CDR3 spans 12 amino acids. V was pared by 0 bases and J by 10 bases, with 6 bases between. The CDR3 nucleotides are TGTGCCACCAGCAGAGACAGGGCAAAACTGTTTTTT. It is translated as CATSRDRAKLFF.

The CDR3 protein is CASSVAGAGSNSPLHF. CDR3 coding DNA: TGTGCCAGCAGCGTAGCTGGGGCAGGGAGTAATTCACCCCTCCACTTT. V usage is TRBV9 and J usage is TRBJ1-6, with D perhaps TRBD1 (5 bases). In germline, CDR1 is SGDLS, CDR2 YYNGEE. V shed 0 bases and J shed 6 bases, with 13 bases lying between them. This CDR3 is 16 amino acids long.

This clonotype was picked up many times. The chain's CDR3 is CASSQGQGANYGYTF. DNA for the CDR3: TGTGCCAGCAGTCAGGGACAGGGAGCTAACTATGGCTACACCTTC. This chain joins TRBV27 and TRBJ1-2, with 9 bases fitting TRBD1. The CDR3 has 15 amino acids. V was pared by 5 bases and J by 0 bases, with 4 bases of the junction left unmatched. The V gene's germline CDR1 is MNHEY and CDR2 SMNVEV (reference sequence).

The CDR3 region has the DNA TGCAGTGCTAGAGGGACTTTTTCGAGCTCCTACGAGCAGTACTTC. This gives the protein CSARGTFSSSYEQYF. J is TRBJ2-7 and V is TRBV20-1, with D tentatively TRBD2 (5 bases). Germline V CDR1 and CDR2: DFQATT, SNEGSKA (reference sequence). Trimming stripped 1 base from V and 0 bases from J, with 13 bases between. The CDR3 runs 15 residues.